The rows below give T cell receptor beta chains drawn from one sample of a study of blood T cell repertoires in COVID-19. Some clones are missing from TCRdb's copy, which holds only in-frame ones; the method was immunoSEQ multiplex PCR. The sample consists of 160,000 or so clones, roughly nine tenths of them appearing once. The sequenced sample was PBMCs or T cells enriched from blood (not recorded which). The receptors originated from a human donor with acute COVID-19. The donor label of this sample is uncertain. The CDR3 runs from the conserved cysteine through the conserved F or W. Each record gives: CDR3 protein, CDR3 DNA, clone size, D gene, J gene, V gene. The D gene is left open where the match is weak. Not all rows give a size; the values are once, few, many and, for expanded clones, a class.

CASSLGGRATDGYTF,TGTGCCAGCAGCTTAGGGGGCAGGGCGACCGATGGCTACACCTTC,-,-,TRBJ1-2,TRBV7-6
CSVHGGNTGELFF,TGCAGCGTTCACGGGGGGAACACCGGGGAGCTGTTTTTT,-,-,TRBJ2-2,TRBV29-1
CASSLTPGRGAQYF,TGTGCCAGCAGCTTAACTCCAGGGCGGGGGGCGCAGTATTTT,-,TRBD2,TRBJ2-3,TRBV7-9
CASSLGTGSTEAFF,TGCGCCAGCAGCTTGGGTACAGGGTCCACTGAAGCTTTCTTT,-,-,TRBJ1-1,TRBV5-1
CASSLAGGRTDTQYF,TGTGCCAGTAGCCTAGCGGGGGGACGCACAGATACGCAGTATTTT,-,TRBD2,TRBJ2-3,TRBV19
CASSFRGGGPNEKLFF,TGTGCCAGCAGCTTTCGAGGAGGGGGCCCTAATGAAAAACTGTTTTTT,-,TRBD1,TRBJ1-4,TRBV14
CASSVGSGGYEQYF,TGTGCCAGCAGCGTAGGGTCAGGGGGGTACGAGCAGTACTTC,-,-,TRBJ2-7,TRBV9
CAIAERGGGQPQHF,TGTGCCATCGCCGAGAGAGGGGGCGGTCAGCCCCAGCATTTT,-,TRBD1,TRBJ1-5,TRBV10-3
CASSLGDIYSGNTIYF,TGTGCCAGCAGCTTAGGGGACATCTACTCTGGAAACACCATATATTTT,-,-,TRBJ1-3,TRBV7-6
CASKPLSNTEAFF,TGTGCCAGCAAACCCCTGAGTAACACTGAAGCTTTCTTT,-,-,TRBJ1-1,TRBV27
CASSETPYNEQFF,TGTGCCAGCAGCGAGACACCCTACAATGAGCAGTTCTTC,-,-,TRBJ2-1,TRBV9
CASSVAQGGEQFF,TGTGCCAGCAGCGTAGCCCAGGGTGGTGAGCAGTTCTTC,-,-,TRBJ2-1,TRBV9
CASGLTPGQRPLRDGYTF,TGTGCTAGTGGTTTGACACCGGGACAGCGGCCGTTGAGAGATGGCTACACCTTC,-,TRBD1,TRBJ1-2,TRBV12-5
CAWGAGGFGYTF,TGTGCCTGGGGGGCAGGGGGCTTCGGCTACACCTTC,-,TRBD1,TRBJ1-2,TRBV30
CASSTGDGNTIYF,TGTGCCAGTAGTACAGGGGATGGAAACACCATATATTTT,-,-,TRBJ1-3,TRBV19
CASRLDKTGPLNTEAFF,TGTGCAAGTCGCTTAGATAAAACAGGACCACTGAACACTGAAGCTTTCTTT,-,-,TRBJ1-1,TRBV12-2
CASSPGADRETQYF,TGTGCCAGCTCACCAGGGGCGGACAGGGAGACCCAGTACTTC,-,TRBD1,TRBJ2-5,TRBV18
CASSPQGRTGELFF,TGTGCCAGCAGCCCACAGGGCAGAACCGGGGAGCTGTTTTTT,-,-,TRBJ2-2,TRBV7-2
CASKRSGGSGNTIYF,TGTGCCAGCAAAAGGAGCGGCGGCTCTGGAAACACCATATATTTT,-,-,TRBJ1-3,TRBV27
CASRLQGRTEAFF,TGTGCCAGCAGACTACAGGGCCGGACTGAAGCTTTCTTT,-,-,TRBJ1-1,TRBV12-3/TRBV12-4
CASSFSGGAAEQYF,TGTGCCAGCAGCTTTAGCGGGGGGGCGGCCGAGCAGTACTTC,-,TRBD2,TRBJ2-7,TRBV7-2
CASSLLSDLRQGRGYTF,TGTGCCAGCAGCCTGCTGAGTGACCTGCGACAGGGCCGGGGCTACACCTTC,-,TRBD1,TRBJ1-2,TRBV9
CASSPGQWNTEAFF,TGTGCCAGTAGTCCAGGACAGTGGAACACTGAAGCTTTCTTT,-,-,TRBJ1-1,TRBV19
CASSQSGMGNTEAFF,TGTGCCAGCAGCCAATCAGGGATGGGGAACACTGAAGCTTTCTTT,-,-,TRBJ1-1,TRBV3-1/TRBV3-2
CASSLGGQDNYGYTF,TGTGCCAGCAGCTTAGGGGGACAGGATAACTATGGCTACACCTTC,-,TRBD1,TRBJ1-2,TRBV7-9
CASSEYRAGALGEAFF,TGTGCCAGCAGTGAATATCGGGCAGGGGCCCTAGGTGAAGCTTTCTTT,-,-,TRBJ1-1,TRBV25-1
CSVVSGGLSYEQYF,TGCAGCGTTGTTAGCGGGGGCCTCTCCTACGAGCAGTACTTC,once,TRBD2,TRBJ2-7,TRBV29-1
CASSPLGVDNEQFF,TGTGCCAGCTCACCCCTCGGGGTAGACAATGAGCAGTTCTTC,-,-,TRBJ2-1,TRBV18
CASSLKGAHGYTF,TGTGCCAGCAGCTTGAAGGGGGCACATGGCTACACCTTC,-,TRBD1,TRBJ1-2,TRBV9
CASYGLGQSYNSPLHF,TGTGCCAGCTATGGACTGGGACAAAGCTATAATTCACCCCTCCACTTT,-,-,TRBJ1-6,TRBV2
CASSETASYHYGYTF,TGTGCCAGCAGTGAGACAGCGTCCTACCACTATGGCTACACCTTC,-,-,TRBJ1-2,TRBV6-1
CASSLGGDQETQYF,TGTGCCAGCAGCTTAGGGGGCGACCAAGAGACCCAGTACTTC,-,-,TRBJ2-5,TRBV7-2
CASSLRTRYSRVGDYEQYF,TGTGCCAGCAGCTTGCGAACCCGATACTCCAGGGTAGGAGACTACGAGCAGTACTTC,-,-,TRBJ2-7,TRBV5-6
CASRQGTTDTQYF,TGCGCCAGCCGACAGGGTACCACAGATACGCAGTATTTT,-,TRBD1,TRBJ2-3,TRBV5-1